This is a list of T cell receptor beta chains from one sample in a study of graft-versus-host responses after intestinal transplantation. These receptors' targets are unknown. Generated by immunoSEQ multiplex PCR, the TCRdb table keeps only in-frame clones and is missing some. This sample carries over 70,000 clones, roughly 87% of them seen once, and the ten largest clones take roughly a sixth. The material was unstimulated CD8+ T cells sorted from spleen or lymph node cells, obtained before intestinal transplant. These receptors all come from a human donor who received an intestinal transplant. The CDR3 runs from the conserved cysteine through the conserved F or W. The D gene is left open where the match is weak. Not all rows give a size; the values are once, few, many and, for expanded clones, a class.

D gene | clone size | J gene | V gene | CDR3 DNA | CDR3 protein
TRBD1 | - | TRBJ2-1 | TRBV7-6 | TGTGCCAGCAGCCTGGGACAGGCGCCCTACAATGAGCAGTTCTTC | CASSLGQAPYNEQFF
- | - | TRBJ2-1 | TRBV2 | TGTGCCAGCAGTACCTTCGGGGGGCCTTCCTACAATGAGCAGTTCTTC | CASSTFGGPSYNEQFF
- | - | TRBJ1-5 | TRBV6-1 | TGTGCCAGCAGTGAAGCAGGGGGGCATCAGCCCCAGCATTTT | CASSEAGGHQPQHF
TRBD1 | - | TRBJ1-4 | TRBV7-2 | TGTGCCAGCAGCTATTCAGGGGGCGCGGATGAAAAACTGTTTTTT | CASSYSGGADEKLFF
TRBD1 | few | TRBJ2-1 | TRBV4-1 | TGCGCCAGCAGCCAGCCACAGGGGGCCTCCTACAATGAGCAGTTCTTC | CASSQPQGASYNEQFF
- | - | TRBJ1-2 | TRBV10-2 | TGCGCCAGCAGTGAGTTCCCGACGGATGGCTACACCTTC | CASSEFPTDGYTF
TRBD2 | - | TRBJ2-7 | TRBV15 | TGTGCCACCAGCGGGACTAGCGCGCCATCCTACGAGCAGTACTTC | CATSGTSAPSYEQYF
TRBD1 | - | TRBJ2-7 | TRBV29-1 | TGCAGCGTTTTGGGACAGGGGTACGAGCAGTACTTC | CSVLGQGYEQYF
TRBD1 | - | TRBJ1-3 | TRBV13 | TGTGCCAGCAGGGCCCAGGGGGTTGCGTCTGGAAACACCATATATTTT | CASRAQGVASGNTIYF
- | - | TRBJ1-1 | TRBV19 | TGTGCCAGTAGTATCGGTCGGCAAATGAACACTGAAGCTTTCTTT | CASSIGRQMNTEAFF
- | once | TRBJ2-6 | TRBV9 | TGTGCCAGCAGCGACGGACCCTCTGGGGCCAACGTCCTGACTTTC | CASSDGPSGANVLTF
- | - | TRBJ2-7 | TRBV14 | TGTGCCAGCAGCCAAGAGGTGGGGAGACTGGAAGCCCCTTACGAGCAGTACTTC | CASSQEVGRLEAPYEQYF
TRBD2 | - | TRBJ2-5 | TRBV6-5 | TGTGCCAGCACGAACGGGCTAGCGGGGGAAGAGACCCAGTACTTC | CASTNGLAGEETQYF
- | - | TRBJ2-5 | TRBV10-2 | TGCGCCAGCAGTGAGGAAGGGGCGGGTGAGCAGTACTTC | CASSEEGAGEQYF
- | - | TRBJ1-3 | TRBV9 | TGTGCCAGCAGCGTAGAAGGGGCGTCTGGAAACACCATATATTTT | CASSVEGASGNTIYF
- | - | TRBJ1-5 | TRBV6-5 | TGTGCCAGCAGTTATAGACAGGATAGCAATCAGCCCCAGCATTTT | CASSYRQDSNQPQHF
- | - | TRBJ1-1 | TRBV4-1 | TGCGCCAGCAGCCCCCCGTGGGGAAGAAACACTGAAGCTTTCTTT | CASSPPWGRNTEAFF
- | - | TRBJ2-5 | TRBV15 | TGTGCCACCAGCAGGCAAGAGACCCAGTACTTC | CATSRQETQYF
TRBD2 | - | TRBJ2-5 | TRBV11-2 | TGTGCCAGCAGCTTTATGGCGGGGGGGTCCCAGTACTTC | CASSFMAGGSQYF
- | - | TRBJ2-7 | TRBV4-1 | TGCGCCAGCAGCCAAGATGCGGGAAGATACGAGCAGTACTTC | CASSQDAGRYEQYF
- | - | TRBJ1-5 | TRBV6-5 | TGTGCCAGCAGTTTTATCAATCAGCCCCAGCATTTT | CASSFINQPQHF
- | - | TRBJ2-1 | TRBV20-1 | TGCAGTGTTCGCTTAAACAATGAGCAGTTCTTC | CSVRLNNEQFF
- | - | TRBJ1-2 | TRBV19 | TGTGCCAGTAGTATAGATCCCGCCAGGGGAGGCTACACCTTC | CASSIDPARGGYTF
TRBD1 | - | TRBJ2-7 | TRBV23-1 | TGCGCCAGCAGTCAGGGGGACAGGGGGCACTACGAGCAGTACTTC | CASSQGDRGHYEQYF